A single sample gave rise to the 20 T cell receptor beta chains below, sequenced in a study of OX40 agonist ivuxolimab in advanced cancers. Profiled with immunoSEQ multiplex PCR; TCRdb holds only in-frame clones, not every one. Among under 95,000 clones listed, about 83% were seen once. The material sequenced was CD4+ or CD8+ T cells sorted from blood, taken in a trial of the OX40 agonist ivuxolimab. The receptors come from an adult with an advanced solid tumor such as melanoma, head and neck, liver or kidney cancer.

The chain carries TRBV4-1 and TRBJ1-2; D is uncertain. Germline values: CDR1 MGHRA, CDR2 YSYEKL. V shed 1 base and J shed 1 base, with 10 bases lying between them. The CDR3 spans 15 residues. The DNA of the CDR3 is TGCGCCAGCAGCCAAGGGGGAGCTCTTAACTATGGCTACACCTTC. Translating gives CASSQGGALNYGYTF.

This chain connects TRBV6-5 to TRBJ2-5, with D uncertain. V lost 0 bases and J lost 2, with 7 bases in between. The CDR3 covers 14 residues. Germline values: CDR1 MNHEY, CDR2 SVGAGI. This chain's CDR3 is CASSYSTGQETQYF. The CDR3 coding sequence is TGTGCCAGCAGTTACTCGACTGGGCAAGAGACCCAGTACTTC.

CDR3: CASSQGNSGRATNEQFF. CDR3 sequence (DNA): TGTGCCAGCAGCCAAGGAAATAGCGGGAGGGCCACCAATGAGCAGTTCTTC. This chain joins TRBV4-2 and TRBJ2-1; 11 bases map to TRBD2. Looked up from germline, CDR1 is LGHNA and CDR2 is YNFKEQ. The V segment lost 1 base and the J segment 6 bases; nucleotides outside the gene matches: 8. The CDR3 runs to 17 residues.

The chain is built from TRBV19 and TRBJ1-2; weak D call: TRBD1 (5 bases). Germline-derived CDR1 and CDR2 are LNHDA and SQIVND (reference sequence). V was clipped by 4 bases and J by 1 base, with 7 bases between them. The CDR3 totals 13 residues. This CDR3 is CASSTQGNYGYTF. The CDR3 DNA reads as TGTGCCAGTAGTACCCAGGGTAACTATGGCTACACCTTC.

The chain has TRBV15 and TRBJ2-5; unclear D gene. The CDR3 is 12 amino acids. V shed 5 bases and J shed 5 bases, with 9 bases lying between them. The germline gives CDR1 LNHNV, CDR2 YYDKDF (reference sequence). CDR3 nucleotide sequence: TGTGCCACCAGCGGCGTATCGGAGACCCAGTACTTC. Its protein product is CATSGVSETQYF.

This clone was recorded a few times. The chain uses TRBV7-3 and TRBJ2-2; 7 bases agree with TRBD1. The CDR3 covers 15 residues. From germline, CDR1 is SGHTA and CDR2 FQGTGA. J was trimmed by 0 bases and V by 6 bases; bases with no gene match: 4. The CDR3 coding sequence is TGTGCCAGCAGTCTAACAGGGGCGAACACCGGGGAGCTGTTTTTT. It specifies CASSLTGANTGELFF.

This rearrangement joins TRBV19 to TRBJ2-3, with 9 bases matching TRBD1. The CDR3 loop spans 17 amino acids. Per the germline V gene, CDR1 is LNHDA and CDR2 is SQIVND (reference sequence). J was trimmed by 1 base and V by 5 bases; bases with no gene match: 10. For the CDR3, the DNA is TGTGCCAGTAGTCAACTTCGTCGGGACAGGGGCACAGATACGCAGTATTTT. This translates into CASSQLRRDRGTDTQYF.

The chain couples TRBV7-9 to TRBJ2-2; D remains unclear. Germline V lookup: CDR1 SEHNR, CDR2 FQNEAQ (reference sequence). This CDR3 is built from 12 residues. The V gene lost 4 bases and the J gene lost 0 bases, with 0 bases spanning the gap. CDR3 DNA sequence: TGTGCCAGCAGCTCGAACACCGGGGAGCTGTTTTTT. Translated, it gives CASSSNTGELFF.

This clone was observed once. The rearrangement uses TRBV30 and TRBJ1-5; D gene ambiguous. Germline V gene sequence: CDR1 GTSNPN, CDR2 SVGIG (reference sequence). The CDR3 sequence is 13 residues long. V lost 0 bases and J 6 bases, leaving 9 bases between the germline ends. The CDR3 region has the DNA TGTGCCTGGAGTGTATTCGTGGGTCAGCCCCAGCATTTT. As protein: CAWSVFVGQPQHF.

The chain is built from TRBV5-5 and TRBJ2-1, with TRBD2 identical over 15 bases. Trimming at V came to 0 bases and at J to 4 bases, leaving 11 bases not matched to a gene. CDR3 length: 20 amino acids. Germline assignment: CDR1 SGHKS and CDR2 YYEKEE (reference sequence). CDR3 sequence (DNA): TGTGCCAGCAGCTTGGTCCAAGTTGTGGGACTAGCGGGAGGTTACAATGAGCAGTTCTTC. It translates to CASSLVQVVGLAGGYNEQFF.

The CDR3, as DNA: TGTGCCAGCAGCTTGGGGCGCGATACTGAAGCTTTCTTT. It translates to CASSLGRDTEAFF. The chain employs TRBV5-4 and TRBJ1-1; D remains ambiguous. V lost 0 bases to trimming and J lost 5 bases, with 8 bases between them. Germline V gene data show CDR1 as SGHNT and CDR2 as YYREEE (reference sequence). The CDR3 runs to 13 residues.

The V gene is TRBV6-6, the J gene TRBJ2-2, with 15 nucleotides matching TRBD2. Germline assignment: CDR1 MNHNY and CDR2 SVGAGI (reference sequence). The CDR3 has 16 residues. Germline trimming cut 6 bases from V and 5 bases from J; bases unmatched to any gene: 4. CDR3 nucleotides: TGTGCCAGCAGCCCCGGACTAGCGGGAGGGACCGGGGAGCTGTTTTTT. Translation gives CASSPGLAGGTGELFF.

The rearrangement uses TRBV6-1 and TRBJ2-2; 7 nucleotides match TRBD1. The V gene's germline CDR1 is MNHNS and CDR2 SASEGT. J gave up 5 bases and V 7 bases, and 10 bases lay outside the gene matches. There are 15 residues in the CDR3. In DNA, the CDR3 is TGTGCCAGCACCTTTTCGACACAGGGGACCGGGGAGCTGTTTTTT. This translates into CASTFSTQGTGELFF.

The V and J genes are TRBV6-6 and TRBJ2-2; D gene uncertain. Looked up from germline, CDR1 is MNHNY and CDR2 is SVGAGI (reference sequence). The V end was cut by 0 bases, the J end by 4 bases, with 9 bases between. The CDR3 is 15 residues long. The DNA of the CDR3 is TGTGCCAGCAGTTACTCGAGTACAGTCACCGGGGAGCTGTTTTTT. As protein: CASSYSSTVTGELFF.

CDR3 sequence (DNA): TGCGCCAGCAGTGGGGGGGTAAGTTATAGCAATCAGCCCCAGCATTTT. Amino acids: CASSGGVSYSNQPQHF. V is TRBV10-2 and J is TRBJ1-5; D might be TRBD1 (5 bases). The CDR3 loop spans 16 amino acids. Germline V CDR1 and CDR2: WSHSY, SAAADI. V lost 4 bases and J lost 0, with 13 bases in between.

This sequence joins TRBV5-1 and TRBJ2-4; tentative D call: TRBD2 (7 bases). Trimming took off 0 bases at V and 0 bases at J, with 19 bases between the two ends. CDR1 is SGHRS, CDR2 YFSETQ, per germline. The CDR3 sequence is 19 residues long. The CDR3 nucleotides are TGCGCCAGCAGCTTGGCCCCCAGGGGAGGGTTAATAGCCAAAAACATTCAGTACTTC. This translates into CASSLAPRGGLIAKNIQYF. Using reference TRBV5-1 and TRBJ2-4 for the parts outside the CDR3, the full variable domain is KAGVTQTPRYLIKTRGQQVTLSCSPISGHRSVSWYQQTPGQGLQFLFEYFSETQRNKGNFPGRFSGRQFSNSRSEMNVSTLELGDSALYLCASSLAPRGGLIAKNIQYFGAGTRLSVL.

The V gene is TRBV5-1, the J gene TRBJ2-5; 7 bases are a match to TRBD2. The J segment lost 5 bases and the V segment lost 0 bases, leaving 7 bases of the junction unmatched. Germline-derived CDR1 and CDR2 are SGHRS and YFSETQ. This CDR3 contains 15 residues. CDR3 coding DNA: TGCGCCAGCAGCTTGGCTGGGGGGGTCGGGGAGACCCAGTACTTC. Translated, it gives CASSLAGGVGETQYF.

The chain links TRBV7-8 to TRBJ2-3; TRBD1 aligns across 8 bases. The J segment lost 11 bases and the V segment lost 1 base, leaving 17 bases of the junction unmatched. Germline CDR1 and CDR2: SGHVS and FQNEAQ. The CDR3 runs 17 residues. As DNA, the CDR3 is TGTGCCAGCAGCTTAGAGGGCAGGGGGCTTAGGGATAGGGAGCAGTATTTT. As protein: CASSLEGRGLRDREQYF.

The V and J genes are TRBV25-1 and TRBJ1-1; D is undetermined. The germline V gene has CDR1 MGHDK and CDR2 SYGVNS. The CDR3 spans 11 residues. V gave up 4 bases and J gave up 10 bases, with 10 bases separating them. The CDR3 loop is CASSAGSRAFF. CDR3 coding DNA: TGTGCCAGCAGTGCGGGAAGTAGAGCTTTCTTT.

The rearrangement links TRBV5-4 to TRBJ1-2; 9 nucleotides agree with TRBD1. The CDR3 extends over 15 amino acids. Germline assignment: CDR1 SGHNT and CDR2 YYREEE (reference sequence). J gave up 8 bases and V 2 bases, and 10 bases lay outside the gene matches. The CDR3 region is CASSLSTGTGKGYTF. Here the CDR3 DNA reads TGTGCCAGCAGCTTATCCACCGGGACAGGGAAGGGCTACACCTTC. Full variable domain (rest looked up from reference TRBV5-4 and TRBJ1-2): ETGVTQSPTHLIKTRGQQVTLRCSSQSGHNTVSWYQQALGQGPQFIFQYYREEENGRGNFPPRFSGLQFPNYSSELNVNALELDDSALYLCASSLSTGTGKGYTFGSGTRLTVV.